These 12 T cell receptor beta chains came from one sample sequenced in a study of cytomegalovirus exposure and HLA in healthy donors listed by TCRdb under 2017. Library preparation employed the immunoSEQ multiplex PCR assay. Drawn from immuneACCESS, this table holds only the in-frame rearrangements with V and J called that TCRdb kept. Clones are partly lost; checked studies trace under half to an unresolved V gene and leave the rest unexplained. The sample profile shows about 200,000 clones; less than 85% of them were found once. The top ten clones comprise 4.5% to 7% of the sample. Sequencing was performed on PBMCs. These receptors were collected from a woman under 30 in good health and CMV-seronegative.

The genes are TRBV5-4 and TRBJ1-1; TRBD1 agrees at 8 bases. There are 15 residues in the CDR3. J lost 1 base, V lost 4 bases, and 6 bases had no gene match. Per the germline V gene, CDR1 is SGHNT and CDR2 is YYREEE (reference sequence). CDR3 nucleotides: TGTGCCAGCAGCGCAGTACAGGGGGAGAACACTGAAGCTTTCTTT. This codes for CASSAVQGENTEAFF.

This clone occurred once. V and J are TRBV6-1 and TRBJ2-7, with 7 positions matching TRBD2. J gave up 6 bases and V 2 bases, and 7 bases lay outside the gene matches. The germline V gene encodes CDR1 MNHNS and CDR2 SASEGT. CDR3 length: 14 amino acids. For the CDR3, the DNA is TGTGCCAGCAGTGAATCGCGGGGAGGGAGCGAGCAGTACTTC. Amino acid sequence: CASSESRGGSEQYF.

The rearrangement joins TRBV2 to TRBJ2-5, with D possibly being TRBD1 (5 bases). This CDR3 has 15 residues. V lost 8 bases and J lost 5, with 21 bases in between. The germline V gene encodes CDR1 SNHLY and CDR2 FYNNEI. CDR3 region: CASLNQGLVSETQYF. CDR3 nucleotide sequence: TGTGCCAGCTTGAACCAGGGCCTAGTGAGTGAGACCCAGTACTTC.

CDR3: CASSVAPGGGYEQYF. CDR3 bases: TGTGCCAGCAGTGTAGCCCCAGGGGGCGGGTACGAGCAGTACTTC. The chain combines TRBV6-1 with TRBJ2-7; 8 bases are a match to TRBD1. Germline V gives CDR1 MNHNS, CDR2 SASEGT. The CDR3 is made up of 15 amino acids. V trimming: 4 bases; J trimming: 4 bases; junction bases outside the gene matches: 9.

The rearrangement uses TRBV29-1 and TRBJ1-2; D is ambiguous. The V gene lost 4 bases and the J gene lost 5 bases, with 5 bases spanning the gap. This CDR3 region has 10 residues. Germline CDR1 is SQVTM and CDR2 is ANQGSEA. The CDR3 nucleotides are TGCAGCGTTGCAGGTTATGGCTACACCTTC. Translation: CSVAGYGYTF. Combining the CDR3 with reference TRBV29-1 and TRBJ1-2 gives the whole variable domain SAVISQKPSRDICQRGTSLTIQCQVDSQVTMMFWYRQQPGQSLTLIATANQGSEATYESGFVIDKFPISRPNLTFSTLTVSNMSPEDSSIYLCSVAGYGYTFGSGTRLTVV.

The gene calls are TRBV6-5 and TRBJ1-6, with D maybe TRBD1 (5 bases). There are 16 residues in the CDR3. CDR1 is MNHEY and CDR2 is SVGAGI in the germline V gene. Trimming shortened V by 0 bases and J by 10 bases, and 16 bases separated the two germline ends. The CDR3, as DNA: TGTGCCAGCAGTTACTCGGGGGTATTCGCGAGCTCACCCCTCCACTTT. Translated: CASSYSGVFASSPLHF.

This clone has only a few counts. The V gene is TRBV4-1, the J gene TRBJ1-4, with D possibly matching TRBD1 (6 bases). With 4 bases removed from V and 2 bases from J, the gap between germline ends came to 8 bases. Germline CDR1 MGHRA, CDR2 YSYEKL. The CDR3 is 14 amino acids. CDR3 coding DNA: TGCGCCAGCAGCCGAACAGGGACTAATGAAAAACTGTTTTTT. Protein sequence: CASSRTGTNEKLFF.

The V call is TRBV18, the J call TRBJ1-2; D is perhaps TRBD1 (5 bases). This CDR3 spans 16 amino acids. Trimming cost V 2 bases and J 5 bases, with 18 bases left between them. In germline, CDR1 is KGHSH, CDR2 LQKENI. CDR3 sequence (DNA): TGTGCCAGCTCACCAGAGCTCGTTCAGGGTTGGTATGGCTACACCTTC. Translated, it gives CASSPELVQGWYGYTF.

The rearrangement uses TRBV4-1 and TRBJ2-3; D is undetermined. Germline V gene sequence: CDR1 MGHRA, CDR2 YSYEKL. V was shortened by 3 bases and J by 2 bases, with 15 bases between the two germline ends. This CDR3 has 16 residues. CDR3 region: CASSQDQAGPTDTQYF. For the CDR3, the DNA is TGCGCCAGCAGCCAGGACCAGGCCGGCCCCACAGATACGCAGTATTTT.

The gene calls are TRBV18 and TRBJ1-2; 8 nucleotides line up with TRBD1. J was trimmed by 6 bases and V by 6 bases; bases with no gene match: 9. Germline-derived CDR1 and CDR2 are KGHSH and LQKENI. The CDR3 is made up of 14 amino acids. For the CDR3, the DNA is TGTGCCAGCTCGGATAGGACAGGGAGGAATGGCTACACCTTC. Its protein product is CASSDRTGRNGYTF.

This clone was detected only once. The V gene is TRBV11-2, the J gene TRBJ1-2; possible D gene TRBD1, 5 bases. The CDR3 length is 13 residues. Looked up from germline, CDR1 is SGHAT and CDR2 is FQNNGV. The V and J ends lost 3 bases and 3 bases respectively, with 8 bases between them. The CDR3 DNA sequence: TGTGCCAGCAGCTTGGGGGTGGACTATGGCTACACCTTC. The encoded protein is CASSLGVDYGYTF.

The chain carries TRBV7-3 and TRBJ2-1; 9 nucleotides match TRBD2. CDR1 and CDR2 (germline): SGHTA, FQGTGA. V lost 2 bases and J lost 0; bases outside the gene matches: 11. This CDR3 contains 19 residues. CDR3 amino acids: CASSLDPRSGGRSYNEQFF. CDR3 coding DNA: TGTGCCAGCAGCTTAGATCCCCGCAGCGGGGGGCGCTCCTACAATGAGCAGTTCTTC.